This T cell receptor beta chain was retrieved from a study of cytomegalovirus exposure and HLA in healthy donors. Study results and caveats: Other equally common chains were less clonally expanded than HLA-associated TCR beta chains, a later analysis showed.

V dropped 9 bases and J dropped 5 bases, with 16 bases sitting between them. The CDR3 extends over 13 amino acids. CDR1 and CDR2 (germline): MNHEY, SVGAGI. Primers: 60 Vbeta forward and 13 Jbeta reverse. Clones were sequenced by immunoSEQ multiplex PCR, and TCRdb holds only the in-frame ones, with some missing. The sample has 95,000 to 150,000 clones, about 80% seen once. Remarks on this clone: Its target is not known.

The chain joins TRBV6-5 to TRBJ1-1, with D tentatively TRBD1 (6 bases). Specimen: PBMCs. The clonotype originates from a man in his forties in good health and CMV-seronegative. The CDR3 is CASMRGGRTEAFF. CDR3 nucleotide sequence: TGTGCCAGTATGAGAGGGGGAAGGACTGAAGCTTTCTTT.